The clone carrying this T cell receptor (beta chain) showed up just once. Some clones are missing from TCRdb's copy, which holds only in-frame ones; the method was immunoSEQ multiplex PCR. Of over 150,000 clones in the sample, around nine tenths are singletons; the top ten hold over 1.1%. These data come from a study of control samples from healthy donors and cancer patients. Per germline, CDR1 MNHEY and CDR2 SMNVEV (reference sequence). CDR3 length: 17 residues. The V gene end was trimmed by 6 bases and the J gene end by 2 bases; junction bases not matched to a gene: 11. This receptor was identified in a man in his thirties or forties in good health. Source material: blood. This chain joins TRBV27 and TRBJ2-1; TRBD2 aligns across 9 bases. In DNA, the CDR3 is TGTGCCAGCAGCGCTCAAAGTAGCGGGAGAGCCTACAATGAGCAGTTCTTC. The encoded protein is CASSAQSSGRAYNEQFF.